Presented here are 30 T cell receptor beta chains from one specimen sequenced in a study of shared clonotypes between healthy human individuals. Method: immunoSEQ multiplex PCR; TCRdb's copy keeps in-frame clones and lacks some. Of around 700,000 clones detected, about 78% appear once; the ten largest clones hold about 1.7%. Sequenced: memory CD4+ T cells sorted from blood. As for subset: CD45RA-negative fraction. These TCRs come from a woman between 25 and 40 years old in good health.

The rearrangement links TRBV4-2 to TRBJ1-4, with D possibly matching TRBD1 (5 bases). The CDR3 has 13 amino acids. Between the trimmed V and J ends, which lost 11 bases and 7 bases, there was a span of 17 bases. Germline CDR1 and CDR2: LGHNA and YNFKEQ. CDR3 bases: TGTGCCTCAGGAGGGGTAGCGGGTGAAAAACTGTTTTTT. It translates to CASGGVAGEKLFF.

V and J are TRBV6-5 and TRBJ1-2; 9 positions agree with TRBD1. The germline gives CDR1 MNHEY, CDR2 SVGAGI. Losses at the gene ends were 5 bases for V and 8 bases for J; bases not matched to a gene: 3. The CDR3 consists of 12 residues. The CDR3 loop is CASSGGQGGYTF. CDR3 bases: TGTGCCAGCAGTGGAGGACAGGGGGGCTACACCTTC.

The rearrangement uses TRBV5-1 and TRBJ2-5; 8 nucleotides align to TRBD1. The CDR3 length is 13 residues. The V gene end was trimmed by 7 bases and the J gene end by 4 bases; junction bases not matched to a gene: 6. Germline loops: CDR1 SGHRS, CDR2 YFSETQ. The DNA of the CDR3 is TGCGCCAGCGGACAGGGTTGGGGAGAGACCCAGTACTTC. The encoded protein is CASGQGWGETQYF.

Note on this clone: The same CDR3 can be traced to other DNA sequences in this sample. The genes are TRBV7-2 and TRBJ2-1; 8 bases agree with TRBD2. Looked up from germline, CDR1 is SGHTA and CDR2 is FQGNSA. Trimming cost V 5 bases and J 7 bases; bases outside gene matches: 7. This CDR3 has 14 residues. The CDR3 DNA is TGTGCCAGCAGCCCCTGGCTAGCGGGTAATGAGCAGTTCTTC. It encodes CASSPWLAGNEQFF.

Only a few counts were recorded for this clone. V and J are TRBV5-1 and TRBJ2-1; a weak D match, TRBD1 (6 bases). V lost 2 bases to trimming and J lost 6 bases, with 6 bases between them. CDR3 length: 12 residues. Germline CDR1 is SGHRS and CDR2 is YFSETQ. The DNA of the CDR3 is TGCGCCAGCAGCTTAGGGGGCAATGAGCAGTTCTTC. Protein: CASSLGGNEQFF.

This clone was counted between two and nine times. V usage is TRBV6-4 and J usage is TRBJ1-5; possibly TRBD1 for D (5 bases). This CDR3 comprises 15 residues. The germline gives CDR1 MRHNA, CDR2 SNTAGT. Trimming took 9 bases from V and 1 from J, leaving 16 bases between them. CDR3 sequence reads: CASLGGDVSNQPQHF. Written as DNA, the CDR3 is TGTGCCAGTCTGGGAGGGGACGTCAGCAATCAGCCCCAGCATTTT.

The V call is TRBV10-1, the J call TRBJ2-3, with TRBD1 as a possible D gene (5 bases). The CDR3 extends over 17 amino acids. Germline V lookup: CDR1 WNHNN, CDR2 SYGVQD (reference sequence). Deletions cut 0 bases from V and 1 base from J, with 14 bases between. CDR3 DNA sequence: TGCGCCAGCAGTGAGTCGATGGGCAGGGTGGGCACAGATACGCAGTATTTT. Protein: CASSESMGRVGTDTQYF.

CDR3 sequence: CASRHYVEGANTGELFF. The CDR3, as DNA: TGTGCCAGCAGACACTATGTTGAGGGTGCGAACACCGGGGAGCTGTTTTTT. This rearrangement joins TRBV28 to TRBJ2-2; perhaps TRBD2 as D (5 bases). Looked up from germline, CDR1 is MDHEN and CDR2 is SYDVKM. The CDR3 length is 17 residues. Trimming stripped 6 bases from V and 0 bases from J, with 17 bases between.

This chain joins TRBV28 and TRBJ1-2, with 11 bases fitting TRBD1. The V gene end was trimmed by 2 bases and the J gene end by 0 bases; junction bases not matched to a gene: 5. Germline CDR1 is MDHEN and CDR2 is SYDVKM. This CDR3 has 17 amino acids. CDR3 protein: CASSLGGGQGANYGYTF. CDR3 in DNA: TGTGCCAGCAGTTTAGGAGGGGGACAGGGGGCTAACTATGGCTACACCTTC.

The chain combines TRBV5-1 with TRBJ2-1; 13 nucleotides match TRBD2. CDR3 length: 16 amino acids. V trimming: 4 bases; J trimming: 3 bases; junction bases outside the gene matches: 4. Germline lookup yields CDR1 SGHRS and CDR2 YFSETQ. The CDR3 DNA is TGCGCCAGCAGCCGACTAGCGGGAGGAAACTACAATGAGCAGTTCTTC. Translation: CASSRLAGGNYNEQFF.

The rearrangement joins TRBV6-1 to TRBJ2-5; no clear D gene. CDR3 length: 14 amino acids. Germline CDR1 and CDR2: MNHNS and SASEGT. Trimming pared 8 bases from V and 5 bases from J, leaving 18 bases between. CDR3 protein: CASQDPQSRETQYF. The CDR3 bases are TGTGCCAGCCAGGACCCTCAGTCTCGGGAGACCCAGTACTTC.

The chain uses TRBV28 and TRBJ2-5; no clear D gene. This CDR3 has 15 residues. The ends were cut back, 2 bases at V and 4 bases at J, with 14 bases in the middle. CDR1 and CDR2 (germline): MDHEN, SYDVKM. The CDR3 reads CASSLQRRVGETQYF. CDR3 sequence (DNA): TGTGCCAGCAGTTTACAGCGCCGAGTGGGAGAGACCCAGTACTTC.

The chain joins TRBV28 to TRBJ1-2; 8 bases agree with TRBD1. Germline CDR1 is MDHEN and CDR2 is SYDVKM. This CDR3 is built from 13 residues. J lost 8 bases, V lost 6 bases, and 8 bases had no gene match. Here the CDR3 DNA reads TGTGCCAGCAGGAAAGGACAGGGTCTAGGCTACACCTTC. Translated: CASRKGQGLGYTF.

This chain links TRBV7-2 with TRBJ2-1; 10 bases fit TRBD2. The CDR3 spans 15 residues. Germline V gene sequence: CDR1 SGHTA, CDR2 FQGNSA. V was pared by 5 bases and J by 6 bases, with 7 bases of the junction left unmatched. CDR3 loop: CASSDSGRAGNEQFF. CDR3 coding DNA: TGTGCCAGCAGCGACAGCGGGAGGGCCGGCAATGAGCAGTTCTTC.

The chain links TRBV30 to TRBJ1-1; D uncertain. Germline V gene lookup returns CDR1 GTSNPN and CDR2 SVGIG (reference sequence). The CDR3 loop spans 14 amino acids. Trimming took 2 bases from V and 2 from J, leaving 12 bases between them. The CDR3 spells CAWSNFQPNTEAFF. CDR3 nucleotide sequence: TGTGCCTGGAGTAACTTCCAGCCAAACACTGAAGCTTTCTTT. The full variable domain, rest sourced from reference TRBV30 and TRBJ1-1, is SQTIHQWPATLVQPVGSPLSLECTVEGTSNPNLYWYRQAAGRGLQLLFYSVGIGQISSEVPQNLSASRPQDRQFILSSKKLLLSDSGFYLCAWSNFQPNTEAFFGQGTRLTVV.

This clone came up many times. The rearrangement uses TRBV6-4 and TRBJ2-3, with D possibly matching TRBD2 (6 bases). Per the germline V gene, CDR1 is MRHNA and CDR2 is SNTAGT. Trimming removed 0 bases at V and 2 bases at J, with 12 bases between. This CDR3 is built from 16 residues. CDR3 coding DNA: TGTGCCAGCAGTGACTCCCGCGGAGGGAACACAGATACGCAGTATTTT. Residues: CASSDSRGGNTDTQYF.

V gene TRBV5-1 combines with J gene TRBJ2-3; D gene ambiguous. CDR1 is SGHRS and CDR2 is YFSETQ in the germline V gene. The CDR3 contains 13 residues. The V and J ends lost 5 bases and 3 bases respectively, with 10 bases between them. The CDR3 region is CASRSHSTDTQYF. CDR3 in DNA: TGCGCCAGCAGGTCACATAGTACAGATACGCAGTATTTT. Full variable domain (rest looked up from reference TRBV5-1 and TRBJ2-3): KAGVTQTPRYLIKTRGQQVTLSCSPISGHRSVSWYQQTPGQGLQFLFEYFSETQRNKGNFPGRFSGRQFSNSRSEMNVSTLELGDSALYLCASRSHSTDTQYFGPGTRLTVL.

This clone was counted at least ten times. The chain is built from TRBV19 and TRBJ2-5; 8 bases are a match to TRBD1. V dropped 5 bases and J dropped 7; count of bases not matched to a gene: 6. CDR1 is LNHDA, CDR2 SQIVND, per germline (reference sequence). The CDR3 sequence is 13 residues long. In DNA, the CDR3 is TGTGCCAGTAGTGTCGGACAGGGTGGGACCCAGTACTTC. The encoded protein is CASSVGQGGTQYF. The complete variable domain, with remaining parts taken from reference TRBV19 and TRBJ2-5, reads DGGITQSPKYLFRKEGQNVTLSCEQNLNHDAMYWYRQDPGQGLRLIYYSQIVNDFQKGDIAEGYSVSREKKESFPLTVTSAQKNPTAFYLCASSVGQGGTQYFGPGTRLLVL.

The chain has TRBV5-1 and TRBJ2-1, with D perhaps matching TRBD2 (5 bases). V was pared by 3 bases and J by 1 base, with 14 bases between. The CDR3 length is 16 residues. Per germline, CDR1 SGHRS and CDR2 YFSETQ. CDR3 DNA sequence: TGCGCCAGCAGCTCTCTAGGCGGGCCATCCTACAATGAGCAGTTCTTC. Amino acid sequence: CASSSLGGPSYNEQFF.

V and J are TRBV6-5 and TRBJ1-1; 7 nucleotides line up with TRBD1. V gave up 6 bases and J gave up 6 bases; unmatched junction bases: 7. Germline assignment: CDR1 MNHEY and CDR2 SVGAGI. CDR3 length equals 13 residues. The CDR3 spells CASRAQGRPEAFF. The CDR3 bases are TGTGCCAGCAGAGCACAGGGGAGGCCTGAAGCTTTCTTT.

The gene calls are TRBV28 and TRBJ1-2; perhaps TRBD1 as D (6 bases). Trimming left V 8 bases short and J 4 bases short, with 14 bases between. This CDR3 is built from 13 residues. The germline V gene encodes CDR1 MDHEN and CDR2 SYDVKM. This CDR3 reads CASWGHSSYGYTF. Written as DNA, the CDR3 is TGTGCCAGCTGGGGACACTCTAGCTATGGCTACACCTTC.

CDR3 in amino acids: CASSFQGDPEAFF. The CDR3 coding sequence is TGCGCCAGCAGCTTTCAGGGTGACCCTGAAGCTTTCTTT. The chain combines TRBV5-1 with TRBJ1-1; TRBD1 might be the D (5 bases). The CDR3 length is 13 residues. V was shortened by 2 bases and J by 6 bases, with 11 bases between the two germline ends. Germline loops: CDR1 SGHRS, CDR2 YFSETQ. Based on the CDR3 plus reference TRBV5-1 and TRBJ1-1, the full variable domain is KAGVTQTPRYLIKTRGQQVTLSCSPISGHRSVSWYQQTPGQGLQFLFEYFSETQRNKGNFPGRFSGRQFSNSRSEMNVSTLELGDSALYLCASSFQGDPEAFFGQGTRLTVV.

V and J are TRBV6-1 and TRBJ2-1; D is perhaps TRBD1 (5 bases). The V gene lost 0 bases and the J gene lost 4 bases, with 16 bases spanning the gap. The CDR3 contains 17 residues. Germline values: CDR1 MNHNS, CDR2 SASEGT. The CDR3 here is CASSEARTGTLYNEQFF. The CDR3 coding sequence is TGTGCCAGCAGTGAAGCACGTACAGGTACGCTGTACAATGAGCAGTTCTTC.

The rearrangement links TRBV5-1 to TRBJ1-4; no reliable D call. The germline gives CDR1 SGHRS, CDR2 YFSETQ. The CDR3 has 14 amino acids. V was trimmed by 0 bases and J by 8 bases, leaving 11 bases between them. The CDR3 nucleotides are TGCGCCAGCAGCTTGGGTCCGGTGGGGGAAAAACTGTTTTTT. Its translation is CASSLGPVGEKLFF.

This clone has at least ten counts. The V gene is TRBV29-1, the J gene TRBJ1-2; possibly TRBD1 for D (5 bases). Trimming cost V 7 bases and J 3 bases, with 15 bases left between them. CDR1 and CDR2 (germline): SQVTM, ANQGSEA. The CDR3 contains 13 residues. CDR3 in DNA: TGCAGCGCCCAAGCCGGGACGGACTATGGCTACACCTTC. The encoded protein is CSAQAGTDYGYTF. Filled out from reference TRBV29-1 and TRBJ1-2, the complete variable domain reads SAVISQKPSRDICQRGTSLTIQCQVDSQVTMMFWYRQQPGQSLTLIATANQGSEATYESGFVIDKFPISRPNLTFSTLTVSNMSPEDSSIYLCSAQAGTDYGYTFGSGTRLTVV.

The chain recombines TRBV28 with TRBJ1-1; TRBD1 agrees at 7 bases. This CDR3 has 14 amino acids. Germline lookup yields CDR1 MDHEN and CDR2 SYDVKM. The junction had 8 bases not matched to a gene; V was cut back by 5 bases and J by 5 bases. The CDR3 is CASSPPTGRTEAFF. As DNA, the CDR3 is TGTGCCAGCAGTCCACCGACAGGGAGAACTGAAGCTTTCTTT.

The V gene is TRBV28, the J gene TRBJ2-5, with 9 bases fitting TRBD2. Germline assignment: CDR1 MDHEN and CDR2 SYDVKM. The CDR3 sequence is 17 residues long. V dropped 2 bases and J dropped 1; count of bases not matched to a gene: 8. CDR3 region: CASSLAGGGMGQETQYF. CDR3 in DNA: TGTGCCAGCAGTTTAGCGGGAGGGGGTATGGGCCAAGAGACCCAGTACTTC.

The chain couples TRBV10-3 to TRBJ2-1; unclear D gene. V was pared by 5 bases and J by 3 bases, with 14 bases between. Germline CDR1 reads ENHRY; CDR2 reads SYGVKD. The CDR3 contains 15 residues. The DNA for the CDR3 is TGTGCCATCAGTATGAGCGCGATGGACTACAATGAGCAGTTCTTC. This encodes CAISMSAMDYNEQFF.

This chain joins TRBV28 and TRBJ2-2; D is unresolved. The germline CDR1 and CDR2 sequences are MDHEN and SYDVKM. The V end lost 8 bases, the J end lost 1 base, and 5 bases lay between the germline ends. The CDR3 extends over 12 amino acids. The CDR3 DNA reads TGTGCCAGCGATAAGAACACCGGGGAGCTGTTTTTT. Its protein product is CASDKNTGELFF.

This sequence joins TRBV6-1 and TRBJ2-2, with D tentatively TRBD2 (5 bases). Trimming cost V 3 bases and J 7 bases, with 15 bases left between them. Per germline, CDR1 MNHNS and CDR2 SASEGT. The CDR3 is 15 amino acids. The CDR3 nucleotides are TGTGCCAGCAGTGATGTACTAGTCTGGGTCGGGGAGCTGTTTTTT. It is translated as CASSDVLVWVGELFF.